This record covers a single TCR beta chain. The antigen is unknown. Germline CDR1 reads ENHRY; CDR2 reads SYGVKD. The CDR3 sequence is 13 residues long. Trimming took 8 bases from V and 0 from J, leaving 9 bases between them. These data are taken from a study of cytomegalovirus exposure and HLA in healthy donors. Study observations and caveats: As a later analysis showed, a missense DCLRE1C variant was linked to trimming of TCR beta V- and J-genes.

Both 60 Vbeta primers and 13 Jbeta primers went into the PCR. Repertoires were generated with immunoSEQ multiplex PCR, while TCRdb's copy carries only in-frame clones and drops some. The sample has 150,000 to 200,000 clones, over 60% seen once. This receptor was identified in a woman in her 50s in good health and CMV-seropositive. The V and J genes are TRBV10-3 and TRBJ2-3; a weak D match, TRBD1 (6 bases). The sequenced sample was PBMCs. In DNA, the CDR3 is TGTGCCATCGGACAGCGAAGCACAGATACGCAGTATTTT. Its protein product is CAIGQRSTDTQYF.